This is a list of T cell receptor beta chains from one sample in a study of T cell responses to AZD1222 COVID-19 vaccine. Using immunoSEQ multiplex PCR, the repertoire was profiled, and TCRdb retains in-frame clones only, with some absent. There are about 98,000 clones in the sample; around 90% occur only once, and about a tenth lies in the top ten. Sample: peripheral blood, taken on day 0 of MenACWY control vaccination. Source of these receptors: an adult in good health. CDR3s include the opening cysteine and the closing phenylalanine or tryptophan. Fields, in order: V gene, clone size, D gene, J gene, CDR3 protein, CDR3 DNA. The D gene is left open where the match is weak. A row's size may be missing; if present it is once, few, many or a size class.

V: TRBV25-1; size: NA; D: TRBD1; J: TRBJ1-5; CDR3: CASSESTGGNNQPQHF; DNA: TGTGCCAGCAGTGAATCCACAGGGGGCAACAATCAGCCCCAGCATTTT
V: TRBV30; size: NA; D: TRBD2; J: TRBJ2-3; CDR3: CACPRGDTQYF; DNA: TGTGCCTGCCCGCGGGGGGATACGCAGTATTTT
V: TRBV7-3; size: NA; D: NA; J: TRBJ1-4; CDR3: CASSAAKDRNFSGTNEKLFF; DNA: TGTGCCAGCAGCGCCGCCAAGGACAGAAACTTTAGTGGGACTAATGAAAAACTGTTTTTT
V: TRBV3-1/TRBV3-2; size: once; D: NA; J: TRBJ2-6; CDR3: CASSQDRGSTLGANVLTF; DNA: TGTGCCAGCAGCCAAGACAGGGGCTCTACTCTGGGGGCCAACGTCCTGACTTTC
V: TRBV28; size: few; D: TRBD1; J: TRBJ1-3; CDR3: CASRPHPGTGTNTIYF; DNA: TGTGCCAGCAGGCCCCATCCCGGGACAGGGACAAACACCATATATTTT
V: TRBV24-1; size: NA; D: NA; J: TRBJ2-3; CDR3: CATSDFSGESSGTDTQYF; DNA: TGTGCCACCAGTGATTTCTCGGGTGAGAGCTCCGGCACAGATACGCAGTATTTT
V: TRBV19; size: NA; D: NA; J: TRBJ2-2; CDR3: CASSNLQAHTGELFF; DNA: TGTGCCAGTAGCAACTTACAGGCGCACACCGGGGAGCTGTTTTTT
V: TRBV4-3; size: NA; D: NA; J: TRBJ1-2; CDR3: CASSQEGEGVDGYTF; DNA: TGCGCCAGCAGCCAAGAGGGGGAGGGGGTTGATGGCTACACCTTC
V: TRBV6-2/TRBV6-3; size: once; D: TRBD2; J: TRBJ2-5; CDR3: CASSRTSGGQETQYF; DNA: TGTGCCAGCAGCCGGACTAGCGGGGGCCAAGAGACCCAGTACTTC
V: TRBV7-8; size: NA; D: NA; J: TRBJ1-2; CDR3: CASSLESWGGYTF; DNA: TGTGCCAGCAGCTTAGAATCGTGGGGTGGCTACACCTTC
V: TRBV6-6; size: NA; D: TRBD1; J: TRBJ1-1; CDR3: CASRRPGGIDTEAFF; DNA: TGTGCCAGCAGACGACCAGGGGGAATTGACACTGAAGCTTTCTTT
V: TRBV11-3; size: NA; D: NA; J: TRBJ2-2; CDR3: CASSSEGTTGELFF; DNA: TGTGCCAGCAGCTCAGAAGGGACCACCGGGGAGCTGTTTTTT
V: TRBV19; size: NA; D: NA; J: TRBJ2-3; CDR3: CASSTSTGTSTDTQYF; DNA: TGTGCCAGTAGTACCTCGACAGGTACTAGCACAGATACGCAGTATTTT
V: TRBV11-2; size: NA; D: NA; J: TRBJ2-7; CDR3: CASSPTATYEQYF; DNA: TGTGCCAGCAGCCCGACAGCTACCTACGAGCAGTACTTC
V: TRBV19; size: NA; D: TRBD1; J: TRBJ1-2; CDR3: CASSLTQGAGGYTF; DNA: TGTGCCAGTAGTTTGACCCAGGGGGCAGGTGGCTACACCTTC
V: TRBV9; size: NA; D: NA; J: TRBJ1-2; CDR3: CASSVSGELTF; DNA: TGTGCCAGCAGCGTAAGCGGGGAGCTCACCTTC
V: TRBV2; size: NA; D: NA; J: TRBJ2-1; CDR3: CASSAGRSSYNEQFF; DNA: TGTGCCAGCAGTGCAGGGCGGAGCTCCTACAATGAGCAGTTCTTC
V: TRBV6-5; size: NA; D: NA; J: TRBJ1-5; CDR3: CASSYLAESNQPQHF; DNA: TGTGCCAGCAGTTACTTGGCGGAAAGTAATCAGCCCCAGCATTTT
V: TRBV30; size: NA; D: NA; J: TRBJ1-2; CDR3: CAWSGGRPGYTF; DNA: TGTGCCTGGAGTGGAGGCAGGCCTGGCTACACCTTC
V: TRBV30; size: NA; D: TRBD1; J: TRBJ1-2; CDR3: CAWSPDQGALVGYTF; DNA: TGTGCCTGGAGTCCCGATCAGGGGGCGCTGGTAGGCTACACCTTC
V: TRBV14; size: NA; D: NA; J: TRBJ2-7; CDR3: CASSRDSYEQYF; DNA: TGTGCCAGCAGCCGAGACTCCTACGAGCAGTACTTC
V: TRBV30; size: NA; D: NA; J: TRBJ1-2; CDR3: CAWRDGGESGYTF; DNA: TGTGCCTGGAGGGACGGGGGCGAAAGTGGCTACACCTTC
V: TRBV19; size: NA; D: NA; J: TRBJ2-5; CDR3: CASSIEGKYQETQYF; DNA: TGTGCCAGTAGTATAGAGGGGAAGTACCAAGAGACCCAGTACTTC
V: TRBV7-8; size: NA; D: TRBD2; J: TRBJ2-7; CDR3: CASSLEAGGSYEQYF; DNA: TGTGCCAGCAGCTTAGAAGCGGGGGGATCTTACGAGCAGTACTTC
V: TRBV6-6; size: few; D: NA; J: TRBJ1-2; CDR3: CATIPRPNYGYTF; DNA: TGTGCCACAATCCCCCGGCCTAACTATGGCTACACCTTC
V: TRBV30; size: NA; D: TRBD1; J: TRBJ1-2; CDR3: CAWSVGWGQRVISYGYTF; DNA: TGTGCCTGGAGTGTAGGATGGGGACAGCGCGTCATCTCCTATGGCTACACCTTC
V: TRBV7-6; size: once; D: NA; J: TRBJ2-5; CDR3: CASSSTAPTQYF; DNA: TGTGCCAGCAGCTCGACGGCGCCGACCCAGTACTTC
V: TRBV7-2; size: NA; D: TRBD2; J: TRBJ2-3; CDR3: CASSSTPGIAGGYTQYF; DNA: TGTGCCAGCAGCTCCACCCCGGGGATAGCGGGGGGGTATACGCAGTATTTT
V: TRBV2; size: NA; D: NA; J: TRBJ1-2; CDR3: CASSVSDYYGYTF; DNA: TGTGCCAGCAGTGTGTCCGACTACTATGGCTACACCTTC
V: TRBV10-3; size: NA; D: TRBD2; J: TRBJ2-2; CDR3: CAISSGLAGATGELFF; DNA: TGTGCCATCAGTTCCGGCCTAGCGGGTGCCACCGGGGAGCTGTTTTTT
V: TRBV11-2; size: NA; D: NA; J: TRBJ2-3; CDR3: CASSLGPDTQYF; DNA: TGTGCCAGCAGCTTAGGACCAGATACGCAGTATTTT
V: TRBV5-1; size: NA; D: TRBD2; J: TRBJ2-5; CDR3: CASRLVRTSGSETQYF; DNA: TGCGCCAGCAGGCTAGTTAGGACTAGCGGTTCAGAGACCCAGTACTTC
V: TRBV6-5; size: NA; D: NA; J: TRBJ1-2; CDR3: CASCDSRDGYTF; DNA: TGTGCCAGTTGTGACTCAAGGGACGGCTACACCTTC
V: TRBV19; size: NA; D: NA; J: TRBJ1-1; CDR3: CASSMGTNTEAFF; DNA: TGTGCCAGTAGTATGGGAACGAACACTGAAGCTTTCTTT
V: TRBV2; size: NA; D: NA; J: TRBJ1-5; CDR3: CASHPNLNQPQHF; DNA: TGTGCCAGCCACCCCAATCTGAATCAGCCCCAGCATTTT
V: TRBV5-1; size: NA; D: TRBD1; J: TRBJ1-3; CDR3: CASSRTGGSGNTIYF; DNA: TGCGCCAGCAGCCGAACAGGGGGCTCTGGAAACACCATATATTTT
V: TRBV18; size: NA; D: TRBD1; J: TRBJ1-1; CDR3: CASSPLALTGVDTEAFF; DNA: TGTGCCAGCTCACCACTCGCCTTGACAGGGGTAGACACTGAAGCTTTCTTT